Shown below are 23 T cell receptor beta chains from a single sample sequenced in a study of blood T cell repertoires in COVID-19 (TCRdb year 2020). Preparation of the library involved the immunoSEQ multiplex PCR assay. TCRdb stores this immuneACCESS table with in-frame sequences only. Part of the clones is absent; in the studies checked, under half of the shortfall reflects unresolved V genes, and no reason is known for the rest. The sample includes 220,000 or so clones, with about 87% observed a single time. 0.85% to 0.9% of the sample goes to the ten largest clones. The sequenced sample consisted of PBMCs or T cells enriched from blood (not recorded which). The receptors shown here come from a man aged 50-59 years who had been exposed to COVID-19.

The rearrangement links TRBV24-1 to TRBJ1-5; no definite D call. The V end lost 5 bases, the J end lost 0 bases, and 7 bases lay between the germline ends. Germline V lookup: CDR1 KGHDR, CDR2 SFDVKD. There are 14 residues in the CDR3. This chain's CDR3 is CATSGEYSNQPQHF. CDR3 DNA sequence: TGTGCCACCAGTGGTGAGTATAGCAATCAGCCCCAGCATTTT.

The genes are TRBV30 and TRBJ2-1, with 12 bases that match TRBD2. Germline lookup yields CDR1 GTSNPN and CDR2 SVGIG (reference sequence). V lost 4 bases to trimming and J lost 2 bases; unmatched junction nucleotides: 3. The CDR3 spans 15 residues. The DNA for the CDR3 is TGTGCCTGGAACCTAGCGGGGGGGCCCTACAATGAGCAGTTCTTC. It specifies CAWNLAGGPYNEQFF.

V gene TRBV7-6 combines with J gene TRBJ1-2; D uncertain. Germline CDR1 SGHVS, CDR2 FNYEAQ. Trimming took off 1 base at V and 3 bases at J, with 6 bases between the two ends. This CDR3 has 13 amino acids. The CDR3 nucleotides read TGTGCCAGCAGCTTAGGACGGGACTATGGCTACACCTTC. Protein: CASSLGRDYGYTF.

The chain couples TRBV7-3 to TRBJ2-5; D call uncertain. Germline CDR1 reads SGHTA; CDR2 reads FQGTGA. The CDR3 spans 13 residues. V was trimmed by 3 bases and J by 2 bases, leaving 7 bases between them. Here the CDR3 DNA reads TGTGCCAGCAGCTTTTCGGGTCAAGAGACCCAGTACTTC. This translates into CASSFSGQETQYF.

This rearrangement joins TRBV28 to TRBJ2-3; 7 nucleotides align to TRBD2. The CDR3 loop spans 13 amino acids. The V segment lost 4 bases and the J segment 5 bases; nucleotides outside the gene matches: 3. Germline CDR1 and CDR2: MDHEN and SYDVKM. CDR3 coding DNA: TGTGCCAGCAGTTGGGAGGGAGGAGATACGCAGTATTTT. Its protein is CASSWEGGDTQYF.

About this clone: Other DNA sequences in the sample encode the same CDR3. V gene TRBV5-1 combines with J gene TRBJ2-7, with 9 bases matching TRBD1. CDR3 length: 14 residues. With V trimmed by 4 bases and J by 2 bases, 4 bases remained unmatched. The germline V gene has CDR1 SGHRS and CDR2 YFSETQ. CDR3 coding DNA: TGCGCCAGCAGCCCGGGACAGGGTGCCTACGAGCAGTACGTC. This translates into CASSPGQGAYEQYV.

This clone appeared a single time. The CDR3 DNA follows: TGCGCCAGCAGCCCCGTAATAGCGGGTAATAATGAGCAGTTCTTC. Translating it yields CASSPVIAGNNEQFF. The chain combines TRBV4-1 with TRBJ2-1; 7 bases match TRBD2. CDR1 is MGHRA, CDR2 YSYEKL, per germline. V was pared by 4 bases and J by 7 bases, with 10 bases of the junction left unmatched. The CDR3 is made up of 15 amino acids.

The CDR3 DNA sequence: TGTGCCAGCAGCCGGGACACGAACTCTGGAAACACCATATATTTT. Translation gives CASSRDTNSGNTIYF. The rearrangement links TRBV3-1 (or the pseudogene TRBV3-2) to TRBJ1-3; a weak D match, TRBD1 (6 bases). Deletions cut 4 bases from V and 0 bases from J, with 10 bases between. Germline assignment: CDR1 LGHDT and CDR2 YNNKEL (reference sequence). The CDR3 has 15 residues.

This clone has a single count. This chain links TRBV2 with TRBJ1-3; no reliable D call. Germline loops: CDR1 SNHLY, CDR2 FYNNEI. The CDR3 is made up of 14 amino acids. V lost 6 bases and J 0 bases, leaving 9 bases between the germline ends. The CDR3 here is CASRLRGSGNTIYF. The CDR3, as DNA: TGTGCCAGCAGACTCAGAGGCTCTGGAAACACCATATATTTT. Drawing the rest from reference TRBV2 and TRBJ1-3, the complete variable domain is EPEVTQTPSHQVTQMGQEVILRCVPISNHLYFYWYRQILGQKVEFLVSFYNNEISEKSEIFDDQFSVERPDGSNFTLKIRSTKLEDSAMYFCASRLRGSGNTIYFGEGSWLTVV.

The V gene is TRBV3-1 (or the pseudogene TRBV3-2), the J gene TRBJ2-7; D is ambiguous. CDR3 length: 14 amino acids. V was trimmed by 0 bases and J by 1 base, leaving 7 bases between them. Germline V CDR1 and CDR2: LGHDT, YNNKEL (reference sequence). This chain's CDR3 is CASSQDLQSYEQYV. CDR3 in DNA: TGTGCCAGCAGCCAAGATTTACAGTCCTACGAGCAGTACGTC.

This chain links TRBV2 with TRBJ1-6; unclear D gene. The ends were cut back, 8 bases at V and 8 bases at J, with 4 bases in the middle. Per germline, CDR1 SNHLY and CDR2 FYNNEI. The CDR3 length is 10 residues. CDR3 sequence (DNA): TGTGCCAGCGGCTATTCACCCCTCCACTTT. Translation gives CASGYSPLHF.

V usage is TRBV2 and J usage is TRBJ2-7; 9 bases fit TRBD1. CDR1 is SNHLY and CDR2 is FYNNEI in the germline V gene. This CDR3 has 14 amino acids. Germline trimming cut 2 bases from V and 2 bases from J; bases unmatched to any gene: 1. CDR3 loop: CASSERTGAYEQYV. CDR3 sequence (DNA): TGTGCCAGCAGTGAAAGGACAGGGGCCTACGAGCAGTACGTC.

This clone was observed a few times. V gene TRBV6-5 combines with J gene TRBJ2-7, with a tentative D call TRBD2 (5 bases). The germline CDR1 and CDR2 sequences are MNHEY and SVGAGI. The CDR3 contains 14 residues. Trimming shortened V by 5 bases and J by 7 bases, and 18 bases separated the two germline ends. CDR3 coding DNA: TGTGCCAGCAGTAGTCGGGATCCCAGTGGGGAGCAGTACGTC. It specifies CASSSRDPSGEQYV.

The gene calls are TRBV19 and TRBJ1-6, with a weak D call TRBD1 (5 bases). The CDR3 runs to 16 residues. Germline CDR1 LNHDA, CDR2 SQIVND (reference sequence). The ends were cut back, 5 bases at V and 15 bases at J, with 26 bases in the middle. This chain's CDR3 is CASSPIEKGAELRLHF. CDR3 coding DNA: TGTGCCAGTAGTCCAATTGAGAAAGGGGCCGAGCTACGCCTCCACTTT.

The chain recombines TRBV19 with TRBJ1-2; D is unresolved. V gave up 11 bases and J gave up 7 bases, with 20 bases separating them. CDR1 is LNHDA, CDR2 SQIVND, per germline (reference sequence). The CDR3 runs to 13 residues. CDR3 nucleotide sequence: TGTGCCTGTTTCTCGGGAGTGAACGGTGGCTACACCTTC. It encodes CACFSGVNGGYTF. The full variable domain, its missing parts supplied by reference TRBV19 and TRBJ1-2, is DGGITQSPKYLFRKEGQNVTLSCEQNLNHDAMYWYRQDPGQGLRLIYYSQIVNDFQKGDIAEGYSVSREKKESFPLTVTSAQKNPTAFYLCACFSGVNGGYTFGSGTRLTVV.

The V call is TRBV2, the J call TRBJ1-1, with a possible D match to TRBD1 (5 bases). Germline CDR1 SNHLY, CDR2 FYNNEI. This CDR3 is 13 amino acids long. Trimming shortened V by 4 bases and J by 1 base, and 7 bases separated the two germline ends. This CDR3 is CASSGQKNTEAFF. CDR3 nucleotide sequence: TGTGCCAGCAGTGGACAGAAGAACACTGAAGCTTTCTTT.

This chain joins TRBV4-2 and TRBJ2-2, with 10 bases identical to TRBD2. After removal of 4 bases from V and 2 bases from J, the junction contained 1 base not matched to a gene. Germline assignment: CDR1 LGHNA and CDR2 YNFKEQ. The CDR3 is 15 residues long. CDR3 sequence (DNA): TGTGCCAGCAGCCCTAGCGGGGGAAACACCGGGGAGCTGTTTTTT. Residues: CASSPSGGNTGELFF.

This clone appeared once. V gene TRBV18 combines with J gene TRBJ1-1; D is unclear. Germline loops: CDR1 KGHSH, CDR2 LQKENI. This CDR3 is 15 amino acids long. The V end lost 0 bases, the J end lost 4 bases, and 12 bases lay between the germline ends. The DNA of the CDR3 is TGTGCCAGCTCACCACCGAGCGGGTTGGGCACTGAAGCTTTCTTT. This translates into CASSPPSGLGTEAFF. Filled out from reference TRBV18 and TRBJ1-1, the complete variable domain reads NAGVMQNPRHLVRRRGQEARLRCSPMKGHSHVYWYRQLPEEGLKFMVYLQKENIIDESGMPKERFSAEFPKEGPSILRIQQVVRGDSAAYFCASSPPSGLGTEAFFGQGTRLTVV.

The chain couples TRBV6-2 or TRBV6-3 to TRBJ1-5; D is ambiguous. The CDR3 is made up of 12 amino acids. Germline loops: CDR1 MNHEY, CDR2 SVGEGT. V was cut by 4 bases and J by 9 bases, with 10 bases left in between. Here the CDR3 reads CASSSLPLPQHF. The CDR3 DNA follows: TGTGCCAGCAGTTCACTACCGTTGCCCCAGCATTTT.

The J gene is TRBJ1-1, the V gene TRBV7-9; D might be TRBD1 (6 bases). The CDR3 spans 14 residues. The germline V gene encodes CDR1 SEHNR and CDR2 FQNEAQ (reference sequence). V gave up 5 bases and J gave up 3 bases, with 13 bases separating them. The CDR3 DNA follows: TGTGCCAGCAGCGTCCAGGGGATCGACACTGAAGCTTTCTTT. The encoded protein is CASSVQGIDTEAFF.

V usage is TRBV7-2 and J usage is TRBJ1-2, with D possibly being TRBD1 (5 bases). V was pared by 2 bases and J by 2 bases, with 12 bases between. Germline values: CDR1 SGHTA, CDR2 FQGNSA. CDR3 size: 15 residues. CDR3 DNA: TGTGCCAGCAGCTTATCAGGGTCGTCGAACTATGGCTACACCTTC. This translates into CASSLSGSSNYGYTF.

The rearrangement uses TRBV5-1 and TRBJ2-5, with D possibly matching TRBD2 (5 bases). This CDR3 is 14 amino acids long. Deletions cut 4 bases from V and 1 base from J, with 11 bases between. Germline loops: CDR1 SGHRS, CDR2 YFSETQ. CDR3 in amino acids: CASSLASGQETQYF. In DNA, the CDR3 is TGCGCCAGCAGCCTGGCCAGCGGCCAAGAGACCCAGTACTTC.

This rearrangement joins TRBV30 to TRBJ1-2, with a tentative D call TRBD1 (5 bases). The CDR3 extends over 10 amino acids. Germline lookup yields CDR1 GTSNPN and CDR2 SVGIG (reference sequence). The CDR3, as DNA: TGTGCACAGGAAAACTATGGCTACACCTTC. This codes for CAQENYGYTF.